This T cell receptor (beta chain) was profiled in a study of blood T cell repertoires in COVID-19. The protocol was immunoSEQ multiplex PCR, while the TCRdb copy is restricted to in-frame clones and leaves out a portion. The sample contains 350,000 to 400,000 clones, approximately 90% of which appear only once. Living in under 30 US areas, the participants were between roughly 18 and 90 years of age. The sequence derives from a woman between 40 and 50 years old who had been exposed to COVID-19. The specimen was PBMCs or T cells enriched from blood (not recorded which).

This CDR3 reads CASNLPGLPNEQFF. As DNA, the CDR3 is TGTGCCAGCAACTTACCGGGACTACCGAATGAGCAGTTCTTC. The J gene is TRBJ2-1, the V gene TRBV2; 7 nucleotides align to TRBD2. CDR1 and CDR2 from the germline V gene are SNHLY and FYNNEI. There are 14 residues in the CDR3. J was trimmed by 7 bases and V by 7 bases; bases with no gene match: 10.